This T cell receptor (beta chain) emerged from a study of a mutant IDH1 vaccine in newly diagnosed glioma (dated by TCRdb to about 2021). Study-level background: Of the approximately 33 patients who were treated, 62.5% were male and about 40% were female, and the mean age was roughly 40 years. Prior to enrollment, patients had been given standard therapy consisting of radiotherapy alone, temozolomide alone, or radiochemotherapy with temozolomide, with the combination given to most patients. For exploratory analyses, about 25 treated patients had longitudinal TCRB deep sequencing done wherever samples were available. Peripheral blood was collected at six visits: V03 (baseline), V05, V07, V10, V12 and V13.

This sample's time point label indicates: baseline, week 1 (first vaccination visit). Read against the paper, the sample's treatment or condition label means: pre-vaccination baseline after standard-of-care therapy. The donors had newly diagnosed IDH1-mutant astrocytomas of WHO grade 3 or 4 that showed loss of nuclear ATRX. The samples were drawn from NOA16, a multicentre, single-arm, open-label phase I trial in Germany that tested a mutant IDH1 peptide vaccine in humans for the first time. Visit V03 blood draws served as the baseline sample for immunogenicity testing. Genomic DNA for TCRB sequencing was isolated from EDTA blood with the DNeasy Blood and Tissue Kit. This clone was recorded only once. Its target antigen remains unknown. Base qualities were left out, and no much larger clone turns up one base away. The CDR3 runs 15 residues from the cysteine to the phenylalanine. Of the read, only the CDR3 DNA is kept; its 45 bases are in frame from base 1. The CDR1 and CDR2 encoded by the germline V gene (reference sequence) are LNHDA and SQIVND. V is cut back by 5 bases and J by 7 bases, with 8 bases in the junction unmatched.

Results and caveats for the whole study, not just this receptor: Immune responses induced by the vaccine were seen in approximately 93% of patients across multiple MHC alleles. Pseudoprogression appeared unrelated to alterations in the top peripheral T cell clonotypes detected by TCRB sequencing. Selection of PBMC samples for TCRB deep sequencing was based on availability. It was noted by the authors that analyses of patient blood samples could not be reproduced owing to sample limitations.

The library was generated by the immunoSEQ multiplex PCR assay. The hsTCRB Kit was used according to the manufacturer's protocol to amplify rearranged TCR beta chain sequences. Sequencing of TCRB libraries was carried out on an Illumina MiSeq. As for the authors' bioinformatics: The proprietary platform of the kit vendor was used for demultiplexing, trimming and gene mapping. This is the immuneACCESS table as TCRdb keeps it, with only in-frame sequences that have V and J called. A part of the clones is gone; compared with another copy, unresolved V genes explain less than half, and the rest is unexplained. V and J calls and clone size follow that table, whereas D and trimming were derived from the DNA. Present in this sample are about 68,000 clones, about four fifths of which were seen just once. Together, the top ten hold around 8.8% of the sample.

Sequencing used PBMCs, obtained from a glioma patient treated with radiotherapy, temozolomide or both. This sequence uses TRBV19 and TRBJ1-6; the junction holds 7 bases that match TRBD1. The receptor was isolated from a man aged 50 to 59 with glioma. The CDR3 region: CASSWRDSENSPLHF. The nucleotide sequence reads TGTGCCAGTAGTTGGCGGGACAGCGAGAATTCACCCCTCCACTTT.